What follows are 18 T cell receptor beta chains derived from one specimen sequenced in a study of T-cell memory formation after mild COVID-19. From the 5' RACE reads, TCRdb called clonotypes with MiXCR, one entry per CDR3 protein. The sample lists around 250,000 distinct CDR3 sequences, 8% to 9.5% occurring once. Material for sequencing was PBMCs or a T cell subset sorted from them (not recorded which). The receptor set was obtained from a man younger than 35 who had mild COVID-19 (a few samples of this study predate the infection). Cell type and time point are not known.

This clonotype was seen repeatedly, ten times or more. The CDR3 protein is CASSSGLAEADTQYF. The CDR3 bases are TGCGCCAGCAGCTCGGGACTAGCGGAGGCAGATACGCAGTATTTT. The V gene is TRBV5-1, the J gene TRBJ2-3, with 11 bases that match TRBD2. With 3 bases clipped from V and 4 bases from J, the junction kept 4 bases outside the gene matches. Germline CDR1 and CDR2: SGHRS and YFSETQ. This CDR3 has 15 residues.

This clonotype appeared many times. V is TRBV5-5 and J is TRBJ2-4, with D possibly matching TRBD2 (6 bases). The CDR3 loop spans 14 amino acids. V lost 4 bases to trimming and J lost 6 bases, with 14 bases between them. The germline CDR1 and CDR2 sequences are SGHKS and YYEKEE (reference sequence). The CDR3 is CASSLLATANIQYF. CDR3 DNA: TGTGCCAGCAGCCTGCTAGCGACAGCAAACATTCAGTACTTC.

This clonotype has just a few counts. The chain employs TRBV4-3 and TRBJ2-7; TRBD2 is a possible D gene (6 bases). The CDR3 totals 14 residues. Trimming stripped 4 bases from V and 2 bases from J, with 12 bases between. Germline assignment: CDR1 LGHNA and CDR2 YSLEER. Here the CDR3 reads CASSRGAGTYEQYF. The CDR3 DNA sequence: TGCGCCAGCAGCCGAGGGGCGGGGACCTACGAGCAGTACTTC.

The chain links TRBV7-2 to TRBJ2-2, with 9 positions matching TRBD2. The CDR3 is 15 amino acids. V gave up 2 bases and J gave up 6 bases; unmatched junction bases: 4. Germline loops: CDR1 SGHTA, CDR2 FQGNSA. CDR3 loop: CASSLRGGVAGELFF. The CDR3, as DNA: TGTGCCAGCAGCTTACGCGGGGGGGTTGCCGGGGAGCTGTTTTTT. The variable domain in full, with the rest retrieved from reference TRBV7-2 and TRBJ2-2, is GAGVSQSPSNKVTEKGKDVELRCDPISGHTALYWYRQSLGQGLEFLIYFQGNSAPDKSGLPSDRFSAERTGGSVSTLTIQRTQQEDSAVYLCASSLRGGVAGELFFGEGSRLTVL.

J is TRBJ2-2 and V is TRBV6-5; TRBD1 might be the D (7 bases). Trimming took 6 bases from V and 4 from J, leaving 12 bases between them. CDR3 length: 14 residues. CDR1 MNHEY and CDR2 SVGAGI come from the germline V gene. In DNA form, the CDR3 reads TGTGCCAGCAGACGACAGGGAGGCACCGGGGAGCTGTTTTTT. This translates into CASRRQGGTGELFF.

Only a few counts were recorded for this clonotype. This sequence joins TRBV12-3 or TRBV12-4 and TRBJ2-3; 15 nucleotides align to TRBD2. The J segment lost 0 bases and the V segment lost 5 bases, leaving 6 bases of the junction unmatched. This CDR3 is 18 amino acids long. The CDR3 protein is CASSLGTSGGSSTDTQYF. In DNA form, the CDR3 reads TGTGCCAGCAGTCTCGGGACTAGCGGGGGGTCTAGCACAGATACGCAGTATTTT.

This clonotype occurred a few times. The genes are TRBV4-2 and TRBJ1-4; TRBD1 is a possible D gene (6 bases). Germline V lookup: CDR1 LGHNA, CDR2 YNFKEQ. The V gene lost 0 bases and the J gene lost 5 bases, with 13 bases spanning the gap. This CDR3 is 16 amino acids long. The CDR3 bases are TGTGCCAGCAGCCAAGATCGGGGTGGGGGCAATGAAAAACTGTTTTTT. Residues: CASSQDRGGGNEKLFF.

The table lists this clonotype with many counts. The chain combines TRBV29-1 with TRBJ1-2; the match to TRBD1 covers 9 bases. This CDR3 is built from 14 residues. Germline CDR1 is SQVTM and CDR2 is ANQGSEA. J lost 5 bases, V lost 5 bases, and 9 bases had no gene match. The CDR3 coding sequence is TGCAGCGTTTACCCTCTAGGACAGGGGTATGGCTACACCTTC. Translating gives CSVYPLGQGYGYTF.

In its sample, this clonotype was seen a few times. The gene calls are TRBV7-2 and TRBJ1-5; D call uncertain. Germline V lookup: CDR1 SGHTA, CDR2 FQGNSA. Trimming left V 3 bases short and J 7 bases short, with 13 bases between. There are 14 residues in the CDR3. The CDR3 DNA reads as TGTGCCAGCAGCTTGGGAGGGCCCAGCCAGCCCCAGCATTTT. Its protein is CASSLGGPSQPQHF. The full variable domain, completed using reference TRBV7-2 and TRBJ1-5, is GAGVSQSPSNKVTEKGKDVELRCDPISGHTALYWYRQSLGQGLEFLIYFQGNSAPDKSGLPSDRFSAERTGGSVSTLTIQRTQQEDSAVYLCASSLGGPSQPQHFGDGTRLSIL.

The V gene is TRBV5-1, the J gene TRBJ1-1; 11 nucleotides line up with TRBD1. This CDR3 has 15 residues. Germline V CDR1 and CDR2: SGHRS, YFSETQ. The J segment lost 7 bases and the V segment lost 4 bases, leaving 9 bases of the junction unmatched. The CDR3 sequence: CASSPEPGQGGEAFF. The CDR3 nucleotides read TGCGCCAGCAGCCCTGAACCGGGACAGGGGGGTGAAGCTTTCTTT.

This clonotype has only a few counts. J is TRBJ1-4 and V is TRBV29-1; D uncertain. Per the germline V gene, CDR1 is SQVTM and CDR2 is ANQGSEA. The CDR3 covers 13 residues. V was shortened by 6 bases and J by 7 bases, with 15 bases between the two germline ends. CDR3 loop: CSVGRAGSEKLFF. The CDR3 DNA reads TGCAGCGTGGGAAGGGCTGGGTCTGAAAAACTGTTTTTT.

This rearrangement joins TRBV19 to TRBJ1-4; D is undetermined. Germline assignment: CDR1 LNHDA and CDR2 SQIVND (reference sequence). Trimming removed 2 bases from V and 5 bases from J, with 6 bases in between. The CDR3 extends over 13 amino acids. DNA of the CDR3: TGTGCCAGTAGTATAAGAGAGAATGAAAAACTGTTTTTT. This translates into CASSIRENEKLFF.

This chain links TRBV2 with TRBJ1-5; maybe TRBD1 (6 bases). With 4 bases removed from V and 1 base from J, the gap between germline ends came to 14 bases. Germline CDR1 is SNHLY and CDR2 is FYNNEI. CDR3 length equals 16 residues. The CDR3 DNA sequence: TGTGCCAGCAGTGGACAGGAGGCAAGGAGCAATCAGCCCCAGCATTTT. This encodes CASSGQEARSNQPQHF.

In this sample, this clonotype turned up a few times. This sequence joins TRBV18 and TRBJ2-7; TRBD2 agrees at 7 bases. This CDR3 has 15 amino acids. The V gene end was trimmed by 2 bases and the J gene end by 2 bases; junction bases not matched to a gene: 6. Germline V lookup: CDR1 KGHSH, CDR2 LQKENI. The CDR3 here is CASSPDGGNPYEQYF. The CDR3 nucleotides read TGTGCCAGCTCACCAGACGGGGGGAACCCCTACGAGCAGTACTTC.

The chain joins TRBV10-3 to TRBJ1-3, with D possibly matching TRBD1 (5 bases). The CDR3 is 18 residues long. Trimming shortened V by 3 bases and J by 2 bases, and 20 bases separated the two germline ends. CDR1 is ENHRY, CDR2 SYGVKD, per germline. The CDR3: CAISDYDLRGETGNTIYF. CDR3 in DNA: TGTGCCATCAGTGATTACGACTTAAGGGGTGAGACTGGAAACACCATATATTTT.

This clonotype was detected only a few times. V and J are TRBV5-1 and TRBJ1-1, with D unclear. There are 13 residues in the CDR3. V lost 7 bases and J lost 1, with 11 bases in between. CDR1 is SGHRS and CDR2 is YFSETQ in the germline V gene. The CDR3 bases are TGCGCCAGCGGAACAGATTCGAACACTGAAGCTTTCTTT. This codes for CASGTDSNTEAFF.

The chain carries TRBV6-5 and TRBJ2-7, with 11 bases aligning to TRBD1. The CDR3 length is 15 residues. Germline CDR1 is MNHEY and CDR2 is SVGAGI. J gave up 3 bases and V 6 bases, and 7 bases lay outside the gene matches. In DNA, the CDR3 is TGTGCCAGCAGATACGGGGGGACAGGGGGCTACGAGCAGTACTTC. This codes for CASRYGGTGGYEQYF.

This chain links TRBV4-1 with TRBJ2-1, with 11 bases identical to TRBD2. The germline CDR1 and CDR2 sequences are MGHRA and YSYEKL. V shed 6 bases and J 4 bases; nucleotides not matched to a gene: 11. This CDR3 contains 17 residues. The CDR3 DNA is TGCGCCAGCAGGCCAGAATCGACTAGCGGGGCTTACAATGAGCAGTTCTTC. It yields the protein CASRPESTSGAYNEQFF.